This T cell receptor beta chain was sequenced in a study of blood T cells in healthy people across ages. The authors ran a second PCR of about 6 to 12 cycles using a sample-barcoded 5' primer and a J-beta primer mix. TCRdb re-derived calls from the 5' RACE reads in MiXCR, one entry per CDR3 protein. The sample lists around 800,000 distinct CDR3 sequences, 25% to 30% occurring once. The study, taken as a whole, reports: Diversity was higher, and naive CD4+ cells more numerous, in long-lived donors than in aged donors.

This CDR3 is 14 amino acids long. V was pared by 6 bases and J by 5 bases, with 16 bases between. Germline assignment: CDR1 LGHDT and CDR2 YNNKEL (reference sequence). This clonotype showed up just a few times. The antigen remains unidentified. The same data also went into a second study, on T cells of mothers and their children. Turning to that study: About 6 children, together with their three healthy Caucasian mothers, made up the donors.

This receptor was identified in a boy aged 5-17 years in good health. This sequence joins TRBV3-1 and TRBJ1-2; D not resolved. Sequencing input: blood. The CDR3 protein is CASSYRVPGYGYTF. As DNA, the CDR3 is TGTGCCAGCAGTTACCGGGTCCCCGGGTATGGCTACACCTTC.